The clone carrying this T cell receptor (beta chain) was recorded a few times. This entry comes from a study of cytomegalovirus exposure and HLA in healthy donors. Trimming at V came to 8 bases and at J to 5 bases, leaving 2 bases not matched to a gene. Germline CDR1 MNHNS, CDR2 SASEGT. CDR3 length: 12 residues. Use of 60 Vbeta and 13 Jbeta primers characterized the PCR. Generated by immunoSEQ multiplex PCR, the TCRdb table keeps only in-frame clones and is missing some. Found here are about 93,000 clones, under 85% of them singletons; the top ten hold under 4%. The source material was PBMCs. The rearrangement uses TRBV6-1 and TRBJ1-5; 8 bases fit TRBD1. This clonotype originated in a woman aged 40-49 years in good health and CMV-seronegative. The CDR3 nucleotides read TGTGCCAGCGACAGGGGTGATCAGCCCCAGCATTTT. Amino acid sequence: CASDRGDQPQHF.